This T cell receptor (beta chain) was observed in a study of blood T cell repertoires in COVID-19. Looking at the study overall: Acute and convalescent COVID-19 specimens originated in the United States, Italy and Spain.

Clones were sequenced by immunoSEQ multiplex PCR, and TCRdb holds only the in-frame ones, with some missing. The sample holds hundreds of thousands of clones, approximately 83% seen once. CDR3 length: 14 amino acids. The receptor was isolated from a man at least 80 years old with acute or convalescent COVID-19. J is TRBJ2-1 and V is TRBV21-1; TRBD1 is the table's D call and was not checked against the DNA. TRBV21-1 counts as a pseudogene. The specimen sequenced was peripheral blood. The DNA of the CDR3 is TGTGCCAGCAGCAAGGGACAGGGCCACAATGAGCAGTTCTTC. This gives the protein CASSKGQGHNEQFF.